The clone carrying this T cell receptor beta chain came up many times. Its specificity is unknown. RNA-based 3' RACE libraries used unique molecular identifiers. TCRdb redid the calling of the 3' RACE reads with MiXCR, one entry per CDR3 protein. The table includes some 90,000 distinct CDR3 sequences, 6% to 8.5% detected once. The data belong to a study of HIV-infected children after antiretroviral therapy interruption. Study at large: Children were on planned treatment interruption or continuous treatment. Median age was about 9.5 years (interruption) and around 8 years (continuous).

Overall study results and limits: Some non-naive CD45RA+ T cells might be present among sorted naive cells.

Treatment meaning: PENTA 11 planned treatment interruption arm or continuous ART arm. Participants had taken at least three-drug ART for at least 24 weeks. The CDR3 loop spans 14 amino acids. Germline loops: CDR1 LGHNA, CDR2 YNFKEQ. V was shortened by 4 bases and J by 6 bases, with 16 bases between the two germline ends. This clonotype originated in a pool of human donors with HIV. The genes are TRBV4-2 and TRBJ2-7, with D tentatively TRBD1 (5 bases). The sample consisted of CD45RA+ CD4+ T cells from PBMCs, pooled from several time points, taken from a donor given antiretroviral therapy, either interrupted or continuous. Subset noted: naive CD4+ CD45RA+ CD45RO- T cells. CDR3 amino acids: CASSPRPRAGEQYF. The DNA for the CDR3 is TGTGCCAGCAGCCCCAGGCCCAGGGCAGGCGAGCAGTACTTC.